This TCR beta chain was captured by sequencing in a study of shared clonotypes between healthy human individuals. Trimming pared 3 bases from V and 2 bases from J, leaving 11 bases between. Germline-derived CDR1 and CDR2 are LNHDA and SQIVND (reference sequence). The CDR3 consists of 15 residues. Method: immunoSEQ multiplex PCR; TCRdb's copy keeps in-frame clones and lacks some. Among 1.4 million or so clones listed, around 98.5% were seen once. Sample: naive CD4+ T cells sorted from blood. Subset indicated: CD45RA+ positively selected. V and J are TRBV19 and TRBJ1-3; weak D call: TRBD1 (5 bases). The sequence was obtained from a man aged 25-45 years in good health. CDR3 protein: CASSILVRAGNTIYF. Written as DNA, the CDR3 is TGTGCCAGTAGTATTCTTGTCAGGGCTGGAAACACCATATATTTT.